The 28 T cell receptor beta chains listed next were all sequenced from one sample in a study of OX40 agonist ivuxolimab in advanced cancers. Libraries came from the immunoSEQ multiplex PCR assay. TCRdb took over this immuneACCESS table, retaining in-frame rearrangements with V and J assigned. Such tables are incomplete; in checked studies, under half of the missing clones stem from an unresolved V gene, and the remainder is unexplained. The sample table holds more than 55,000 clones, of which roughly 80% were seen once. About 5% of the sample is held by the ten biggest clonotypes. Sequenced here: CD4+ or CD8+ T cells sorted from blood, sampled in a trial of the OX40 agonist ivuxolimab. All receptors derive from an adult with an advanced solid tumor such as melanoma, head and neck, liver or kidney cancer.

This sequence joins TRBV10-3 and TRBJ2-7, with D perhaps TRBD1 (6 bases). CDR1 ENHRY and CDR2 SYGVKD come from the germline V gene. The CDR3 runs to 14 residues. V lost 3 bases, J lost 9 bases, and 18 bases lay in between. This CDR3 reads CAISEQGPYGGQYF. CDR3 sequence (DNA): TGTGCCATCAGTGAACAGGGACCATATGGTGGGCAGTACTTC.

This clone is labeled medium-sized. Here the CDR3 DNA reads TGTGCCAGCAGCTTAGATCTGGGGGGGATTGAAGCTTTCTTT. This codes for CASSLDLGGIEAFF. J is TRBJ1-1 and V is TRBV11-3; the D gene is possibly TRBD1 (5 bases). Trimming removed 0 bases at V and 7 bases at J, with 12 bases between. CDR1 and CDR2 (germline): SGHNT, YENEEA. The CDR3 sequence is 14 residues long.

The chain links TRBV5-1 to TRBJ1-5; no definite D call. Trimming shortened V by 4 bases and J by 4 bases, and 9 bases separated the two germline ends. The CDR3 consists of 13 residues. Germline loops: CDR1 SGHRS, CDR2 YFSETQ. The CDR3 spells CASSENGNQPQHF. CDR3 nucleotides: TGCGCCAGCAGCGAAAACGGTAATCAGCCCCAGCATTTT.

The chain has TRBV6-5 and TRBJ1-4, with D possibly being TRBD1 (5 bases). Germline CDR1 reads MNHEY; CDR2 reads SVGAGI. V gave up 6 bases and J gave up 5 bases, with 16 bases separating them. The CDR3 extends over 15 amino acids. In DNA form, the CDR3 reads TGTGCCAGCAGGGACCAGCGGGGGGGGAATGAAAAACTGTTTTTT. This translates into CASRDQRGGNEKLFF.

The chain has TRBV7-9 and TRBJ1-1, with D possibly being TRBD1 (6 bases). Germline assignment: CDR1 SEHNR and CDR2 FQNEAQ (reference sequence). The length of the CDR3 is 15 residues. The V end lost 6 bases, the J end lost 4 bases, and 18 bases lay between the germline ends. Here the CDR3 reads CASSRQQGWGTEAFF. In DNA, the CDR3 is TGTGCCAGCAGTCGGCAACAGGGTTGGGGCACTGAAGCTTTCTTT.

V is TRBV2 and J is TRBJ2-2; unclear D gene. The germline V gene encodes CDR1 SNHLY and CDR2 FYNNEI. V gave up 3 bases and J gave up 4 bases, with 6 bases separating them. The CDR3 covers 13 residues. The CDR3 bases are TGTGCCAGCAGTGAGGTGGTCACCGGGGAGCTGTTTTTT. It encodes CASSEVVTGELFF.

A single count supports this clone. The gene calls are TRBV7-2 and TRBJ2-5; D is unresolved. The V gene's germline CDR1 is SGHTA and CDR2 FQGNSA. The CDR3 totals 12 residues. V was shortened by 6 bases and J by 1 base, with 6 bases between the two germline ends. CDR3 sequence: CASSSVQETQYF. The CDR3 bases are TGTGCCAGCAGTTCAGTCCAAGAGACCCAGTACTTC. The variable domain in full, completed from reference TRBV7-2 and TRBJ2-5, reads GAGVSQSPSNKVTEKGKDVELRCDPISGHTALYWYRQSLGQGLEFLIYFQGNSAPDKSGLPSDRFSAERTGGSVSTLTIQRTQQEDSAVYLCASSSVQETQYFGPGTRLLVL.

The table lists this clone with a few counts. V gene TRBV30 combines with J gene TRBJ2-2, with D tentatively TRBD1 (5 bases). This CDR3 is 14 amino acids long. The V end was cut by 2 bases, the J end by 5 bases, with 12 bases between. The V gene's germline CDR1 is GTSNPN and CDR2 SVGIG (reference sequence). This chain's CDR3 is CAWSWSGNTGELFF. The CDR3 DNA is TGTGCCTGGAGTTGGTCAGGGAATACCGGGGAGCTGTTTTTT. Looking up the rest from reference TRBV30 and TRBJ2-2 gives the full variable domain: SQTIHQWPATLVQPVGSPLSLECTVEGTSNPNLYWYRQAAGRGLQLLFYSVGIGQISSEVPQNLSASRPQDRQFILSSKKLLLSDSGFYLCAWSWSGNTGELFFGEGSRLTVL.

This chain joins TRBV7-2 and TRBJ1-2, with D perhaps TRBD1 (6 bases). Germline V gene data show CDR1 as SGHTA and CDR2 as FQGNSA. CDR3 size: 14 residues. Trimming cost V 0 bases and J 13 bases, with 18 bases left between them. CDR3 DNA sequence: TGTGCCAGCAGCTTAGCTTCGGGGGCGCAGGTGCGCACCTTC. Its translation: CASSLASGAQVRTF.

The V gene is TRBV5-1, the J gene TRBJ1-6; 7 positions match TRBD1. The germline CDR1 and CDR2 sequences are SGHRS and YFSETQ. This CDR3 has 19 amino acids. The V segment lost 2 bases and the J segment 0 bases; nucleotides outside the gene matches: 11. Written as DNA, the CDR3 is TGCGCCAGCAGCTTTGGGGACAGAAGTTCGGGCTCCTATAATTCACCCCTCCACTTT. This translates into CASSFGDRSSGSYNSPLHF.

The gene calls are TRBV2 and TRBJ2-5; 9 nucleotides match TRBD2. With 4 bases clipped from V and 2 bases from J, the junction kept 5 bases outside the gene matches. This CDR3 is 15 amino acids long. Germline V CDR1 and CDR2: SNHLY, FYNNEI. CDR3 protein: CASSAASGAQETQYF. In nucleotides, the CDR3 is TGTGCCAGCAGTGCAGCTAGCGGGGCGCAAGAGACCCAGTACTTC.

The gene calls are TRBV7-8 and TRBJ2-7, with D possibly TRBD1 on 5 matching bases. This CDR3 is built from 16 residues. V was trimmed by 2 bases and J by 5 bases, leaving 19 bases between them. Germline V lookup: CDR1 SGHVS, CDR2 FQNEAQ. In DNA form, the CDR3 reads TGTGCCAGCAGCTTACGCCGAGACAGCGTTTGGGACGAGCAGTACTTC. Protein: CASSLRRDSVWDEQYF. The full variable domain, completed using reference TRBV7-8 and TRBJ2-7, is GAGVSQSPRYKVAKRGQDVALRCDPISGHVSLFWYQQALGQGPEFLTYFQNEAQLDKSGLPSDRFFAERPEGSVSTLKIQRTQQEDSAVYLCASSLRRDSVWDEQYFGPGTRLTVT.

The chain is built from TRBV5-1 and TRBJ1-1; 8 nucleotides align to TRBD1. Germline V lookup: CDR1 SGHRS, CDR2 YFSETQ. Unmatched junction bases numbered 8, after V lost 7 bases and J lost 0 bases. The CDR3 contains 15 residues. The DNA for the CDR3 is TGCGCCAGCGGACCAGGACAGGGCATGAACACTGAAGCTTTCTTT. Translated, it gives CASGPGQGMNTEAFF.

The chain has TRBV2 and TRBJ1-1, with a weak D call TRBD1 (5 bases). CDR3 size: 11 residues. Per germline, CDR1 SNHLY and CDR2 FYNNEI. V dropped 7 bases and J dropped 10 bases, with 13 bases sitting between them. The CDR3 sequence is CASISGYSAFF. CDR3 sequence (DNA): TGTGCCAGCATCTCAGGGTACTCAGCTTTCTTT.

This sequence joins TRBV6-6 and TRBJ2-7; D perhaps matches TRBD1 (5 bases). This CDR3 is built from 14 residues. Trimming left V 5 bases short and J 5 bases short, with 16 bases between. The germline V gene has CDR1 MNHNY and CDR2 SVGAGI (reference sequence). In DNA, the CDR3 is TGTGCCAGCAGTCCGCAGGGTTTCTATGACGAGCAGTACTTC. Its translation is CASSPQGFYDEQYF.

The DNA of the CDR3 is TGTGCCAGCAGCTCATCCCTGGGGCGGGAGGCCCCAGATACGCAGTATTTT. It yields the protein CASSSSLGREAPDTQYF. This chain joins TRBV5-4 and TRBJ2-3, with 8 bases that match TRBD2. This CDR3 contains 17 residues. Germline-derived CDR1 and CDR2 are SGHNT and YYREEE (reference sequence). With V trimmed by 3 bases and J by 4 bases, 13 bases remained unmatched. The full variable domain, rest sourced from reference TRBV5-4 and TRBJ2-3, is ETGVTQSPTHLIKTRGQQVTLRCSSQSGHNTVSWYQQALGQGPQFIFQYYREEENGRGNFPPRFSGLQFPNYSSELNVNALELDDSALYLCASSSSLGREAPDTQYFGPGTRLTVL.

The V gene is TRBV21-1, the J gene TRBJ2-5. TRBV21-1 is a pseudogene. The CDR3 is 9 residues long. The CDR3 spells CANQETQYF. The CDR3 bases are TGTGCCAACCAAGAGACCCAGTACTTC.

V is TRBV19 and J is TRBJ2-1, with 8 positions matching TRBD2. Trimming took 5 bases from V and 4 from J; bases not matched to a gene: 7. This CDR3 region has 15 residues. CDR1 and CDR2 from the germline V gene are LNHDA and SQIVND (reference sequence). CDR3 residues: CASSLQTSAYNEQFF. Here the CDR3 DNA reads TGTGCCAGTAGTCTCCAGACTAGCGCTTACAATGAGCAGTTCTTC.

CDR3 coding DNA: TGCAGTGCTGGAACCTACGAGCAGTACTTC. Its protein product is CSAGTYEQYF. This chain uses TRBV20-1 with TRBJ2-7; D is undetermined. Germline V gene data show CDR1 as DFQATT and CDR2 as SNEGSKA (reference sequence). The V end lost 5 bases, the J end lost 2 bases, and 4 bases lay between the germline ends. CDR3 length: 10 residues.

The chain uses TRBV5-8 and TRBJ1-3, with D possibly being TRBD1 (6 bases). Germline loops: CDR1 SGHTS, CDR2 YDEGEE. The CDR3 runs 16 residues. Deletions cut 4 bases from V and 4 bases from J, with 18 bases between. The CDR3 loop is CASSGGGGRRGNTIYF. CDR3 bases: TGTGCCAGCAGCGGGGGCGGGGGGCGCCGAGGAAACACCATATATTTT.

This chain uses TRBV6-4 with TRBJ1-1, with D perhaps TRBD1 (5 bases). CDR3 length: 14 residues. The germline V gene has CDR1 MRHNA and CDR2 SNTAGT. V was pared by 6 bases and J by 7 bases, with 18 bases between. The chain's CDR3 is CASRPGPGVGEAFF. The CDR3 DNA reads as TGTGCCAGCAGGCCGGGACCGGGGGTAGGTGAAGCTTTCTTT.

The V call is TRBV19, the J call TRBJ1-5; a weak D match, TRBD1 (5 bases). This CDR3 has 15 residues. The V end was cut by 6 bases, the J end by 3 bases, with 15 bases between. CDR1 and CDR2 from the germline V gene are LNHDA and SQIVND (reference sequence). The CDR3 protein is CASSRWDGYNQPQHF. The CDR3 region has the DNA TGTGCCAGTAGCCGGTGGGACGGCTACAATCAGCCCCAGCATTTT.

The chain combines TRBV7-9 with TRBJ2-1; perhaps TRBD1 as D (5 bases). Germline V gene data show CDR1 as SEHNR and CDR2 as FQNEAQ (reference sequence). The V end lost 1 base, the J end lost 6 bases, and 10 bases lay between the germline ends. There are 14 residues in the CDR3. The CDR3 coding sequence is TGTGCCAGCAGCTTAGAGGGGCTTGGCAATGAGCAGTTCTTC. Translating gives CASSLEGLGNEQFF.

This chain connects TRBV6-5 to TRBJ1-6, with 10 bases identical to TRBD1. The junction had 7 bases not matched to a gene; V was cut back by 7 bases and J by 7 bases. Germline lookup yields CDR1 MNHEY and CDR2 SVGAGI. This CDR3 is 15 amino acids long. Here the CDR3 DNA reads TGTGCCAGCAACGACCGGACAGGGGGGAATTCACCCCTCCACTTT. Translating it yields CASNDRTGGNSPLHF.

The rearrangement joins TRBV30 to TRBJ2-2; 9 nucleotides match TRBD1. Germline-derived CDR1 and CDR2 are GTSNPN and SVGIG (reference sequence). The CDR3 is 12 residues long. V lost 5 bases, J lost 5 bases, and 0 bases stayed unmatched. CDR3 amino acids: CAWGQGTGELFF. The CDR3, as DNA: TGTGCCTGGGGACAGGGGACCGGGGAGCTGTTTTTT.

The genes are TRBV18 and TRBJ1-5; D is possibly TRBD1 (5 bases). Germline assignment: CDR1 KGHSH and CDR2 LQKENI. The CDR3 extends over 13 amino acids. Between the trimmed V and J ends, which lost 3 bases and 4 bases, there was a span of 7 bases. The CDR3 region has the DNA TGTGCCAGCTCACCTTCAGGGAATCAGCCCCAGCATTTT. Amino acids: CASSPSGNQPQHF.

Written as DNA, the CDR3 is TGTGCCAGCTCCTGGGACACCCAAGGAGGGACTGAAGCTTTCTTT. Protein product: CASSWDTQGGTEAFF. This chain uses TRBV6-1 with TRBJ1-1; D is perhaps TRBD1 (6 bases). The length of the CDR3 is 15 residues. The V gene's germline CDR1 is MNHNS and CDR2 SASEGT. V was clipped by 8 bases and J by 5 bases, with 21 bases between them.

The V and J genes are TRBV5-1 and TRBJ2-1; 8 nucleotides match TRBD1. The CDR3 runs 15 residues. Germline V lookup: CDR1 SGHRS, CDR2 YFSETQ. The J segment lost 7 bases and the V segment lost 5 bases, leaving 11 bases of the junction unmatched. This CDR3 reads CASREGQGLGNEQFF. CDR3 nucleotides: TGCGCCAGCAGGGAAGGACAGGGCTTGGGGAATGAGCAGTTCTTC.